These T cell receptor beta chains were read from a single sample in a study of blood T cell repertoires in COVID-19. Here immunoSEQ multiplex PCR was the method, and the copy in TCRdb shows in-frame clones only, minus some. Of approximately 28,000 clones listed, 75% to 85% are singletons. Sequencing was carried out using peripheral blood. The receptors derive from an elderly man with active or convalescent COVID-19. CDR3s include the opening cysteine and the closing phenylalanine or tryptophan. The order of the fields is clone size, J gene, V gene, D gene, CDR3 DNA, CDR3 protein. D genes are given only for firm matches. A clone size is listed for some rows: how often the clone was seen (once, few, many), or a class if it is expanded.

abundance: .
j_gene: TRBJ2-2
v_gene: TRBV14
d_gene: .
CDR3nt: TGTGCCAGCAGCTATCTAATCACCGGGGAGCTGTTTTTT
CDR3aa: CASSYLITGELFF

abundance: .
j_gene: TRBJ2-7
v_gene: TRBV6-5
d_gene: .
CDR3nt: TGTGCCAGCAGTTACTCGATGGCAGGGCTCTCCTACGAGCAGTACTTC
CDR3aa: CASSYSMAGLSYEQYF

abundance: .
j_gene: TRBJ2-5
v_gene: TRBV4-1
d_gene: TRBD1
CDR3nt: TGCGCCAGCAGCCCTCTCCACGGGACAGAGAGTGAGACCCAGTACTTC
CDR3aa: CASSPLHGTESETQYF

abundance: .
j_gene: TRBJ1-2
v_gene: TRBV7-2
d_gene: TRBD1
CDR3nt: TGTGCCAGCAGCGCACCACACAGGGGTTCGTATGGCTACACCTTC
CDR3aa: CASSAPHRGSYGYTF

abundance: .
j_gene: TRBJ1-2
v_gene: TRBV5-5
d_gene: .
CDR3nt: TGTGCCAGCAGCTTGTTAGATGGCTACACCTTC
CDR3aa: CASSLLDGYTF

abundance: few
j_gene: TRBJ1-1
v_gene: TRBV2
d_gene: .
CDR3nt: TGTGCCAGCAGTGTAGCCTGGAACACTGAAGCTTTCTTT
CDR3aa: CASSVAWNTEAFF

abundance: .
j_gene: TRBJ1-6
v_gene: TRBV2
d_gene: .
CDR3nt: TGTGCCAGCAGTGAAGAGTTCGGGAATTCACCCCTCCACTTT
CDR3aa: CASSEEFGNSPLHF

abundance: few
j_gene: TRBJ2-3
v_gene: TRBV6-2/TRBV6-3
d_gene: TRBD1
CDR3nt: TGTGCCAGCAGCCCCGGACAGGGTAGGACAGATACGCAGTATTTT
CDR3aa: CASSPGQGRTDTQYF

abundance: .
j_gene: TRBJ2-1
v_gene: TRBV14
d_gene: TRBD2
CDR3nt: TGTGCCAGCAGCGAACTAGCGGGGGGCTACAATGAGCAGTTCTTC
CDR3aa: CASSELAGGYNEQFF

abundance: .
j_gene: TRBJ2-7
v_gene: TRBV5-6
d_gene: .
CDR3nt: TGTGCCAGCAGCCTGGGCTCGAGGGACGAGCAGTACTTC
CDR3aa: CASSLGSRDEQYF

abundance: .
j_gene: TRBJ2-3
v_gene: TRBV5-1
d_gene: .
CDR3nt: TGCGCCAGCAGCTTGAATCAGTTTTCTAGCACAGATACGCAGTATTTT
CDR3aa: CASSLNQFSSTDTQYF

abundance: .
j_gene: TRBJ2-5
v_gene: TRBV7-8
d_gene: .
CDR3nt: TGTGCCAGCAGCTTAGGGCGGAATGCGTACCAAGAGACCCAGTACTTC
CDR3aa: CASSLGRNAYQETQYF

abundance: .
j_gene: TRBJ2-1
v_gene: TRBV28
d_gene: TRBD1
CDR3nt: TGTGCCAGCAGTTCTGACAGGGGCGGCGAGCAGTTCTTC
CDR3aa: CASSSDRGGEQFF

abundance: .
j_gene: TRBJ1-1
v_gene: TRBV14
d_gene: .
CDR3nt: TGTGCCAGCAGCACCGCGACAGGTAGGAACACTGAAGCTTTCTTT
CDR3aa: CASSTATGRNTEAFF

abundance: .
j_gene: TRBJ1-2
v_gene: TRBV7-2
d_gene: .
CDR3nt: TGTGCCAGCAGCCCTTACCAGGGAGGTTATGGCTACACCTTC
CDR3aa: CASSPYQGGYGYTF

abundance: few
j_gene: TRBJ2-7
v_gene: TRBV7-2
d_gene: .
CDR3nt: TGTGCCAGCAGCCCCGCCATTTGGGGCGGTAATTACGAGCAGTACTTC
CDR3aa: CASSPAIWGGNYEQYF

abundance: .
j_gene: TRBJ1-1
v_gene: TRBV5-4
d_gene: .
CDR3nt: TGTGCCAGCAGCCTGGTGCGGAACGGGGCTGAAGCTTTCTTT
CDR3aa: CASSLVRNGAEAFF

abundance: .
j_gene: TRBJ1-2
v_gene: TRBV2
d_gene: .
CDR3nt: TGTGCCAGCAGCCTAGGGGCCAGGTTCTATGGCTACACCTTC
CDR3aa: CASSLGARFYGYTF

abundance: .
j_gene: TRBJ2-1
v_gene: TRBV6-2/TRBV6-3
d_gene: .
CDR3nt: TGTGCCAGCAGTTATATCGGTTATGAGCAGTTCTTC
CDR3aa: CASSYIGYEQFF

abundance: once
j_gene: TRBJ1-6
v_gene: TRBV2
d_gene: TRBD1
CDR3nt: TGTGCCAGCAGCGCTTTGTCCGGGACAGGGAATTCACCCCTCCACTTT
CDR3aa: CASSALSGTGNSPLHF

abundance: once
j_gene: TRBJ1-6
v_gene: TRBV4-3
d_gene: .
CDR3nt: TGCGCCAGCAGCCAAGAATACGCTCTAGCTAATTCACCCCTCCACTTT
CDR3aa: CASSQEYALANSPLHF

abundance: .
j_gene: TRBJ1-1
v_gene: TRBV12-3/TRBV12-4
d_gene: .
CDR3nt: TGTGCCAGCAGTGCGCGGCGGTACACTGAAGCTTTCTTT
CDR3aa: CASSARRYTEAFF

abundance: .
j_gene: TRBJ2-7
v_gene: TRBV7-6
d_gene: TRBD1
CDR3nt: TGTGCCAGCAGCTTAAGGACAGGGGGCAGCTACGAGCAGTACTTC
CDR3aa: CASSLRTGGSYEQYF

abundance: .
j_gene: TRBJ2-3
v_gene: TRBV7-2
d_gene: .
CDR3nt: TGTGCCAGCAGCCTTGGACAGTTACCCGATACGCAGTATTTT
CDR3aa: CASSLGQLPDTQYF

abundance: medium-sized
j_gene: TRBJ2-7
v_gene: TRBV3-1/TRBV3-2
d_gene: TRBD2
CDR3nt: TGTGCCAGCAGCCAAGCAACCGGGCGGGAGACCGCCTACGAGCAGTACTTC
CDR3aa: CASSQATGRETAYEQYF

abundance: .
j_gene: TRBJ2-2
v_gene: TRBV5-1
d_gene: TRBD2
CDR3nt: TGCGCCAGCAACTTTTTAGCGGGAGGGCCTTCCGGGGAGCTGTTTTTT
CDR3aa: CASNFLAGGPSGELFF

abundance: .
j_gene: TRBJ1-1
v_gene: TRBV19
d_gene: .
CDR3nt: TGTGCCAGTATTCCGGGAGGGTACACTGAAGCTTTCTTT
CDR3aa: CASIPGGYTEAFF

abundance: once
j_gene: TRBJ1-1
v_gene: TRBV10-2
d_gene: TRBD1
CDR3nt: TGCGCCAGCAGCTCGCGGACAGGGGTCACTGAAGCTTTCTTT
CDR3aa: CASSSRTGVTEAFF

abundance: .
j_gene: TRBJ2-5
v_gene: TRBV6-2/TRBV6-3
d_gene: TRBD2
CDR3nt: TGTGCCAGCAGTCCCCGGTATGCTCTTAGCGGGAGGGCCGAGGGCCAAGAGACCCAGTACTTC
CDR3aa: CASSPRYALSGRAEGQETQYF

abundance: .
j_gene: TRBJ2-1
v_gene: TRBV6-5
d_gene: .
CDR3nt: TGTGCCAGCAGTTACTCGATCCAGAGGGCCTACAATGAGCAGTTCTTC
CDR3aa: CASSYSIQRAYNEQFF

abundance: .
j_gene: TRBJ2-7
v_gene: TRBV5-1
d_gene: TRBD1
CDR3nt: TGCGCCAGCAGCTTGGCAGGGGGCGGGTACGAGCAGTACTTC
CDR3aa: CASSLAGGGYEQYF

abundance: .
j_gene: TRBJ2-1
v_gene: TRBV4-1
d_gene: TRBD2
CDR3nt: TGCGCCAGCAGCCCCGGACTAGCGAGGAGCTCCTACAATGAGCAGTTCTTC
CDR3aa: CASSPGLARSSYNEQFF

abundance: few
j_gene: TRBJ2-7
v_gene: TRBV11-3
d_gene: TRBD2
CDR3nt: TGTGCCAGCAGCTGCCTCAGGGAGGGGCACGAGCAGTACTTC
CDR3aa: CASSCLREGHEQYF

abundance: few
j_gene: TRBJ1-4
v_gene: TRBV4-1
d_gene: TRBD1
CDR3nt: TGCGCCAGCAGCCTCAGGGGACAGGATGAAAAACTGTTTTTT
CDR3aa: CASSLRGQDEKLFF

abundance: .
j_gene: TRBJ2-3
v_gene: TRBV27
d_gene: .
CDR3nt: TGTGCCAGCAGTTATCAGGCGCCGAGAGATACGCAGTATTTT
CDR3aa: CASSYQAPRDTQYF

abundance: .
j_gene: TRBJ1-1
v_gene: TRBV3-1/TRBV3-2
d_gene: TRBD1
CDR3nt: TGTGCCAGCAGCCAAATGGGACAGGGGCCACCTGAAGCTTTCTTT
CDR3aa: CASSQMGQGPPEAFF

abundance: .
j_gene: TRBJ2-1
v_gene: TRBV3-1/TRBV3-2
d_gene: TRBD2
CDR3nt: TGTGCCAGCAGCCGGTATAGCGGGGTTTCCTACAATGAGCAGTTCTTC
CDR3aa: CASSRYSGVSYNEQFF

abundance: .
j_gene: TRBJ2-7
v_gene: TRBV4-1
d_gene: .
CDR3nt: TGCGCCAGCAGCCAAGGGGTACAGTCCTCCTACGAGCAGTACTTC
CDR3aa: CASSQGVQSSYEQYF

abundance: few
j_gene: TRBJ2-3
v_gene: TRBV5-1
d_gene: TRBD2
CDR3nt: TGCGCCAGCAGCTTAATGCAGACTAGCGGGAGGCTGAGAGGGGTAGATACGCAGTATTTT
CDR3aa: CASSLMQTSGRLRGVDTQYF

abundance: .
j_gene: TRBJ2-3
v_gene: TRBV11-2
d_gene: TRBD1
CDR3nt: TGTGCCAGCGGCACCAGGGGGCAAGCAGATACGCAGTATTTT
CDR3aa: CASGTRGQADTQYF

abundance: once
j_gene: TRBJ2-2
v_gene: TRBV27
d_gene: TRBD1
CDR3nt: TGTGCCAGCAGTCCCTGGACAGGGTCGGGCACCGGGGAGCTGTTTTTT
CDR3aa: CASSPWTGSGTGELFF

abundance: once
j_gene: TRBJ2-1
v_gene: TRBV7-7
d_gene: TRBD2
CDR3nt: TGTGCCAGCAGCTTAGGGACTAGCCCAATCAATGAGCAGTTCTTC
CDR3aa: CASSLGTSPINEQFF